The source of this T cell receptor beta chain is a study of cytomegalovirus exposure and HLA in healthy donors. Findings of the study overall: For cytomegalovirus status, the classifier reportedly gave diagnoses with high specificity and sensitivity.

Regarding this clone: Its antigen is not identified.

V was pared by 4 bases and J by 2 bases, with 7 bases of the junction left unmatched. Germline CDR1 reads LNHDA; CDR2 reads SQIVND (reference sequence). This CDR3 is 15 amino acids long. The table came from immunoSEQ multiplex PCR; TCRdb's copy has only in-frame clones and leaves some out. This sample yields approximately 120,000 clones, of which under 90% are seen a single time; roughly 2% belongs to the top ten. The sequence was collected from a woman aged 18-29 years in good health and CMV-seronegative. The chain couples TRBV19 to TRBJ2-5; 7 bases align to TRBD1. Material for sequencing was PBMCs. CDR3 protein: CASSSQTGPQETQYF. As DNA, the CDR3 is TGTGCCAGTAGTAGCCAGACAGGGCCGCAAGAGACCCAGTACTTC.